One sample yielded the 5 T cell receptor beta chains listed below, sequenced in a study of regulatory T cells in long-lasting Graves disease. Time point reported: persistent/refractory GD, antithyroid drugs over 5 years with positive TRAb. The authors made the TCR library using RNA they extracted from PBMCs. Arm-PCR of CDR3 regions with iRepertoire HTBI primers generated TCR beta libraries. Each CDR3 protein is one row after TCRdb ran MiXCR on the multiplex PCR reads. Here the sample spans 600,000 to 800,000 distinct CDR3 sequences, 25% to 35% being singletons. The starting material was peripheral blood mononuclear cells (PBMCs), obtained when the disease was refractory, from a patient treated with antithyroid drugs. The receptors stem from a female donor with Graves disease.

This clonotype was counted only a few times. The CDR3 DNA reads as TGTGCCAGCAGTCCACAGACAGGTCTAACTATGTTTGGCTACACCTTC. It codes for CASSPQTGLTMFGYTF. V gene TRBV12-3 or TRBV12-4 combines with J gene TRBJ1-2; D might be TRBD1 (6 bases). The V end lost 5 bases, the J end lost 7 bases, and 23 bases lay between the germline ends. The CDR3 loop spans 16 amino acids.

The CDR3 spells CASRAPGTADYEQYF. The CDR3 bases are TGTGCCAGCAGGGCCCCCGGGACAGCAGACTACGAGCAGTACTTC. The rearrangement links TRBV7-6 to TRBJ2-7; TRBD1 matches 7 bases. J was trimmed by 3 bases and V by 6 bases; bases with no gene match: 11. Germline assignment: CDR1 SGHVS and CDR2 FNYEAQ. This CDR3 contains 15 residues.

This clonotype has just a few counts. This chain connects TRBV27 to TRBJ1-1; D unresolved. Trimming removed 3 bases from V and 1 base from J, with 9 bases in between. In germline, CDR1 is MNHEY, CDR2 SMNVEV (reference sequence). The length of the CDR3 is 14 residues. The CDR3 DNA reads TGTGCCAGCAGTTTTGCGTTGGGGAACACTGAAGCTTTCTTT. Protein product: CASSFALGNTEAFF.

This clonotype was recorded a few times. J is TRBJ1-1 and V is TRBV30, with 7 bases aligning to TRBD1. Trimming at V came to 5 bases and at J to 4 bases, leaving 4 bases not matched to a gene. CDR1 GTSNPN and CDR2 SVGIG come from the germline V gene (reference sequence). CDR3 size: 12 residues. The CDR3 reads CAWLGQFTEAFF. Here the CDR3 DNA reads TGTGCCTGGTTGGGACAGTTCACTGAAGCTTTCTTT. Using reference TRBV30 and TRBJ1-1 for the parts outside the CDR3, the full variable domain is SQTIHQWPATLVQPVGSPLSLECTVEGTSNPNLYWYRQAAGRGLQLLFYSVGIGQISSEVPQNLSASRPQDRQFILSSKKLLLSDSGFYLCAWLGQFTEAFFGQGTRLTVV.

This clonotype appeared a few times. The chain joins TRBV29-1 to TRBJ1-1, with 11 bases fitting TRBD1. The CDR3 has 17 amino acids. The germline CDR1 and CDR2 sequences are SQVTM and ANQGSEA. Losses at the gene ends were 4 bases for V and 1 base for J; bases not matched to a gene: 11. CDR3 region: CSVVEADRGRRNTEAFF. CDR3 DNA sequence: TGCAGCGTTGTGGAGGCGGACAGGGGGCGGAGGAACACTGAAGCTTTCTTT.